The rows below give T cell receptor beta chains drawn from one sample of a study of cytomegalovirus exposure and HLA in healthy donors. Measured with immunoSEQ multiplex PCR; TCRdb has only the in-frame clones, and not every one. The data contain around 80,000 clones, 95% of them singletons. Sequencing was carried out using PBMCs. All receptors come from a woman younger than 30 in good health and CMV-seronegative. The conserved cysteine and the conserved F or W are not part of the CDR3 here.

TRBV9	TRBJ1-1	ASSVVRQGTEAF
TRBV7-2	TRBJ2-7	ASSLTSGEVYEQY
TRBV5-1	TRBJ2-7	ASSPTGTYEQY
TRBV28	TRBJ1-1	ASSPISWTATNTEAF
TRBV27	TRBJ2-1	ASSLSAGEQF
TRBV4-3	TRBJ2-7	ASSQDGTSISYEQY
TRBV30	TRBJ1-5	AWSLGQGDQPQH
TRBV9	TRBJ1-2	ASSVEGRGPGGYT
TRBV7-2	TRBJ1-3	ASSLGGGFSGNTIY
TRBV2	TRBJ2-1	ASSSSGGGLNEQF
TRBV28	TRBJ1-2	ASSHISGWSGSINYGYT
TRBV4-3	TRBJ2-3	ASSQDQGDTQY
TRBV7-2	TRBJ1-3	ASSFSTRAGNTIY
TRBV6-7	TRBJ2-2	ASRPPVGAGGRELF
TRBV9	TRBJ1-2	ASSFSWPGGSSNYGYT
TRBV19	TRBJ2-1	ASKERGHNEQF
TRBV4-1	TRBJ2-7	ASSQDTRGYDYEQY
TRBV27	TRBJ1-1	ANGTGDTEAF
TRBV6-1	TRBJ2-2	ASGQGDTGELF
TRBV5-1	TRBJ2-3	ASSLPRLAGTDTQY
TRBV7-8	TRBJ1-1	ASSLENAGLTEAF
TRBV7-9	TRBJ2-4	ASSPLVRGRNIQY
TRBV4-3	TRBJ1-2	ASSQVPSPMEGYT
TRBV27	TRBJ2-3	ASSSLAGATDTQY
TRBV29-1	TRBJ1-2	SVRPRDRAGYGYT
TRBV10-3	TRBJ2-1	AISLTSGGLNEQF
TRBV6-1	TRBJ2-7	ASRIMELGIYEQY
TRBV10-3	TRBJ2-5	ASGGSETQY
TRBV30	TRBJ2-7	AWSGDSSYEQY
TRBV28	TRBJ1-2	ASMTPGQGAGTNYGYT
TRBV13	TRBJ2-1	ASSSNSGRSHGWQF
TRBV5-1	TRBJ2-3	ASSSQGMESDTQY
TRBV7-2	TRBJ2-5	ASSPRLAGGRTQY
TRBV5-1	TRBJ2-5	ASSPPRRGGPGETQY
TRBV10-3	TRBJ1-3	AISESIRENTIY
TRBV5-6	TRBJ2-7	ASSLAAGREQY
TRBV28	TRBJ1-2	ASRPDRLYGYT
TRBV5-1	TRBJ1-2	ASSLGGTGGELDGYT
TRBV4-1	TRBJ2-5	ASSQQDREQETQY
TRBV27	TRBJ2-3	ASTSGTVSTDTQY
TRBV4-1	TRBJ2-3	ASSRPKLAASTDTQY
TRBV6-5	TRBJ1-2	ASRQGARYGYT
TRBV6-5	TRBJ1-6	ASRPQGRGSPLH
TRBV13	TRBJ1-6	ASSWTVRAQPLH
TRBV5-1	TRBJ1-1	ASSSQWGQGRAEAF
TRBV19	TRBJ2-3	ASKGYTGNGDTQY
TRBV7-9	TRBJ2-1	ASSPSKGSGHNEQF
TRBV28	TRBJ2-5	ASSLPLAGGGETQY
TRBV5-1	TRBJ2-2	ASSLGSLASNTGELF
TRBV7-2	TRBJ2-2	ASSFGANTGELF
TRBV19	TRBJ1-5	ASRWTGANQPQH
TRBV5-4	-	ASSPGGVGRVNEQY
TRBV4-1	TRBJ2-1	ASSLSGGSSYNEQF